This T cell receptor beta chain was identified during a study of vaccination and CD4 T cells after COVID-19. Sequenced with the Oncomine TCR Beta short-read assay was DNA taken from cultured CD4+ T cells. Using its own MiXCR run on the PCR reads, TCRdb lists one record per CDR3 protein. The data hold some 22,000 distinct CDR3 sequences, with 62% observed a single time. Noted treatment: approximately 10-day PBMC culture with coronavirus spike peptide pools or control peptides (ViraFEST assay). At days 3 and 7, half the medium was exchanged for fresh IL-2 medium. The CDR3 consists of 14 residues. The germline V gene has CDR1 ENHRY and CDR2 SYGVKD. With V trimmed by 4 bases and J by 1 base, 3 bases remained unmatched. Notes on this clonotype: Its antigen is undetermined.

This clonotype originated in a human donor who received a COVID-19 vaccine. The chain combines TRBV10-3 with TRBJ1-1; 7 nucleotides line up with TRBD1. The sample in question was CD4+ T cells from blood, cultured in vitro, obtained before SARS-CoV-2 vaccination. CDR3 region: CAISVTGRNTEAFF. The CDR3 nucleotides read TGTGCCATCAGTGTGACAGGGAGGAACACTGAAGCTTTCTTT.